A single T cell receptor beta chain is shown here with its context. The same CDR3 also results from other DNA sequences found in this sample. These data originate in a study of T cell changes during pregnancy in multiple sclerosis. This CDR3 comprises 15 residues. The germline V gene has CDR1 MNHNS and CDR2 SASEGT. V lost 6 bases to trimming and J lost 4 bases; unmatched junction nucleotides: 1. This table comes from immunoSEQ multiplex PCR, and its TCRdb copy is limited to in-frame clones, with some not included. The sample gives roughly 18,000 clones, about 84% of which show up once; over 8.5% is in the top ten.

The rearrangement uses TRBV6-1 and TRBJ2-3; TRBD2 matches at 16 bases. This receptor was taken from a female donor with multiple sclerosis, enrolled in a pregnancy study. Here the sequenced sample was CD8+ T cells from peripheral blood mononuclear cells, taken after pregnancy. The CDR3 loop is CASSGTSGGADTQYF. The CDR3 region has the DNA TGTGCCAGCAGCGGGACTAGCGGGGGGGCAGATACGCAGTATTTT.